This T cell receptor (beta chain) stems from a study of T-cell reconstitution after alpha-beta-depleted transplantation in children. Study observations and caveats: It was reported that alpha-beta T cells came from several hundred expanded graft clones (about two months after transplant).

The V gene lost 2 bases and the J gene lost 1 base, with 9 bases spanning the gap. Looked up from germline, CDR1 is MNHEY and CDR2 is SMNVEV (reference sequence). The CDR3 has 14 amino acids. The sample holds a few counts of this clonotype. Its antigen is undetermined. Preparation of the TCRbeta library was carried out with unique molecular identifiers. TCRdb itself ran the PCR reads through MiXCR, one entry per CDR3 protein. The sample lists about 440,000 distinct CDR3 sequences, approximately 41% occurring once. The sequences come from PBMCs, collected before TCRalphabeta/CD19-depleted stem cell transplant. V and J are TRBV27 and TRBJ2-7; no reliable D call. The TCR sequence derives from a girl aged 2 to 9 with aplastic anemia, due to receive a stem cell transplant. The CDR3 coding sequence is TGTGCCAGCAGTTTAGGAGCTAGGTCCTACGAGCAGTACTTC. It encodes CASSLGARSYEQYF.